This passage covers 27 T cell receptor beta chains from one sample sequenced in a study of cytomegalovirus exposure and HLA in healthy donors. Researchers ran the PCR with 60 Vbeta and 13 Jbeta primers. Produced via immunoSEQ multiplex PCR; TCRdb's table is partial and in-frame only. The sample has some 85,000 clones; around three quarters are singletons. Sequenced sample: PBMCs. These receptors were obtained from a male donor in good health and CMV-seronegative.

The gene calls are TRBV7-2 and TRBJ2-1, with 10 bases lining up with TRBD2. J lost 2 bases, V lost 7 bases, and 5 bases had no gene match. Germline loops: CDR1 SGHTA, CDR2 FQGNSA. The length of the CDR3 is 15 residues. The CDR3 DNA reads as TGTGCCAGCACCACAGGACTAGCGGCCTACAATGAGCAGTTCTTC. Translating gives CASTTGLAAYNEQFF.

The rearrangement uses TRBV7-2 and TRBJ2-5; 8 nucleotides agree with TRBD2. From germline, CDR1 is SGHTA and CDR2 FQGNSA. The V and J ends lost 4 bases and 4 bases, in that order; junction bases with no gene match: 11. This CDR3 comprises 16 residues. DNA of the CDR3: TGTGCCAGCAGCTCAACGGGGGGCGGGGGGCGAGAGACCCAGTACTTC. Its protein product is CASSSTGGGGRETQYF.

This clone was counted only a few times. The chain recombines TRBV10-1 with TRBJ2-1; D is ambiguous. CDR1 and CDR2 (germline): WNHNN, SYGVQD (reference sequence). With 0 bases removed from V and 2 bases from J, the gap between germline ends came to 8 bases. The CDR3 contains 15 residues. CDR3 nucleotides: TGCGCCAGCAGTGAGTCGGTCAGAACCTACAATGAGCAGTTCTTC. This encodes CASSESVRTYNEQFF.

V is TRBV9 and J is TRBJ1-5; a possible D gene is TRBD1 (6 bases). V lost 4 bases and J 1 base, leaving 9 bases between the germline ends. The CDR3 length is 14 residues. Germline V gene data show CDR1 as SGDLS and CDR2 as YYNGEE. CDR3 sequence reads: CASSSQGSNQPQHF. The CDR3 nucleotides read TGTGCCAGCAGCTCACAGGGAAGCAATCAGCCCCAGCATTTT. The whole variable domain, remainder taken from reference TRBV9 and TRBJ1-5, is DSGVTQTPKHLITATGQRVTLRCSPRSGDLSVYWYQQSLDQGLQFLIQYYNGEERAKGNILERFSAQQFPDLHSELNLSSLELGDSALYFCASSSQGSNQPQHFGDGTRLSIL.

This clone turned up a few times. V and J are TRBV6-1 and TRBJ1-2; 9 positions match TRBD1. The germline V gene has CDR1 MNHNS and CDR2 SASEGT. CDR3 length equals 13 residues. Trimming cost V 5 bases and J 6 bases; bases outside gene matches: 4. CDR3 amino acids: CASSSGTGNGYTF. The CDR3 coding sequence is TGTGCCAGCAGTTCCGGGACAGGGAATGGCTACACCTTC.

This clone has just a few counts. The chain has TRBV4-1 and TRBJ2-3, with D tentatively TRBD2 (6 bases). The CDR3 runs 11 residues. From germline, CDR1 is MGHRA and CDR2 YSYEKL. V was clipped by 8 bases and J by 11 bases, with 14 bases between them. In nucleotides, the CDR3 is TGCGCCAGCTCACCGGGACTCGTGCAGTATTTT. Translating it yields CASSPGLVQYF.

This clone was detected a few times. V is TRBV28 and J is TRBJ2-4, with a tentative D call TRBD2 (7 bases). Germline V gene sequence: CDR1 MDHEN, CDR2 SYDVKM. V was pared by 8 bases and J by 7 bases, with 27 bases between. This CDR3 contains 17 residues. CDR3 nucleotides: TGTGCCAGCTCTTTAACCCGGGACATTAGGGGGGGGAACATTCAGTACTTC. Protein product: CASSLTRDIRGGNIQYF.

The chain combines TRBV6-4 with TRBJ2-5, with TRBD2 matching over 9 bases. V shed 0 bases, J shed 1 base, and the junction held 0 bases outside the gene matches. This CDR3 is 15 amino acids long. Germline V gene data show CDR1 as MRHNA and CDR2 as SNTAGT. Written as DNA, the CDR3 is TGTGCCAGCAGTGACTCGACTAGCGGCCAAGAGACCCAGTACTTC. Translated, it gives CASSDSTSGQETQYF.

The CDR3 nucleotides read TGCGCCAGCAGCTTGCTCGGATCGAGGGCCCTTTCAGGAGTCCCTGAAGCTTTCTTT. Its protein is CASSLLGSRALSGVPEAFF. V and J are TRBV5-1 and TRBJ1-1, with D unclear. The CDR3 totals 19 residues. The V and J ends lost 1 base and 6 bases respectively, with 28 bases between them. Germline V gene sequence: CDR1 SGHRS, CDR2 YFSETQ.

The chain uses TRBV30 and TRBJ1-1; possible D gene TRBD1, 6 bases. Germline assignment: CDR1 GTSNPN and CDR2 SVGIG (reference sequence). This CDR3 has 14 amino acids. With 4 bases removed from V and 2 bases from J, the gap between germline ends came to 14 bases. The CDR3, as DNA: TGTGCCTGGACCCCGGGACACCCAAACACTGAAGCTTTCTTT. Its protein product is CAWTPGHPNTEAFF.

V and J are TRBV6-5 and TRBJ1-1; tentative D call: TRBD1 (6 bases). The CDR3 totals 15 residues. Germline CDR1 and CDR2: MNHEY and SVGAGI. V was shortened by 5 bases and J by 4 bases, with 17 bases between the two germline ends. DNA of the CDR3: TGTGCCAGCAGTGGAGAGGGGGGGCGGAGCACTGAAGCTTTCTTT. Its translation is CASSGEGGRSTEAFF.

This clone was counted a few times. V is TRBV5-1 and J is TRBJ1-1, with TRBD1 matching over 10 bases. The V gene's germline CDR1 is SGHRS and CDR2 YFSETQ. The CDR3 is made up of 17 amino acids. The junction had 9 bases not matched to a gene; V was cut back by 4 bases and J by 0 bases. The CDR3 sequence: CASSIRQGAVMNTEAFF. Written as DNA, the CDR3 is TGCGCCAGCAGCATAAGACAGGGGGCGGTGATGAACACTGAAGCTTTCTTT.

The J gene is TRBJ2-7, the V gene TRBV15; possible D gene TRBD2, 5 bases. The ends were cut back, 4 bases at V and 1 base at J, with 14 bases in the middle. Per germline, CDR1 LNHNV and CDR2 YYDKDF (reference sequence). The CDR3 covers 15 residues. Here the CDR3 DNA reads TGTGCCACCAGCACAAAGGGAGACGCTTCCTACGAGCAGTACTTC. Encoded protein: CATSTKGDASYEQYF.

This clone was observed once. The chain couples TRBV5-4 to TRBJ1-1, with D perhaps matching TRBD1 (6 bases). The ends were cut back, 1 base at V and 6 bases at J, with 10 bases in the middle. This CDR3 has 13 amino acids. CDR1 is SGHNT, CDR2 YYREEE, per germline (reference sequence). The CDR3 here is CASSLYRASEAFF. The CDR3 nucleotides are TGTGCCAGCAGCTTGTACAGGGCCTCTGAAGCTTTCTTT.

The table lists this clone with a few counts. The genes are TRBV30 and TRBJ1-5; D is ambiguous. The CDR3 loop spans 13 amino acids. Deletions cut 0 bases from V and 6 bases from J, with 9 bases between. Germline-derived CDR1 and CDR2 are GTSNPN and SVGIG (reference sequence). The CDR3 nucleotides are TGTGCCTGGAGTGTAACTGCTGGTCAGCCCCAGCATTTT. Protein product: CAWSVTAGQPQHF. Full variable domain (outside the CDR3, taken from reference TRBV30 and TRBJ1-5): SQTIHQWPATLVQPVGSPLSLECTVEGTSNPNLYWYRQAAGRGLQLLFYSVGIGQISSEVPQNLSASRPQDRQFILSSKKLLLSDSGFYLCAWSVTAGQPQHFGDGTRLSIL.

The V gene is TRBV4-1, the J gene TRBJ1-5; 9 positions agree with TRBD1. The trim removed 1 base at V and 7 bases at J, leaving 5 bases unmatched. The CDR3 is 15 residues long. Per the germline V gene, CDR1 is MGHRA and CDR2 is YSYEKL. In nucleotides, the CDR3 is TGCGCCAGCAGCCAAGGGGGACAGGGAGAGCAGCCCCAGCATTTT. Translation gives CASSQGGQGEQPQHF.

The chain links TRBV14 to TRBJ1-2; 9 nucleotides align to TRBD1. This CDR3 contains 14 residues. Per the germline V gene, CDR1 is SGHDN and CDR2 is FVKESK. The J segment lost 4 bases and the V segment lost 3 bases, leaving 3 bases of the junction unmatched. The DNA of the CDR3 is TGTGCCAGCAGCCAGGGACAGGGCGCCTATGGCTACACCTTC. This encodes CASSQGQGAYGYTF.

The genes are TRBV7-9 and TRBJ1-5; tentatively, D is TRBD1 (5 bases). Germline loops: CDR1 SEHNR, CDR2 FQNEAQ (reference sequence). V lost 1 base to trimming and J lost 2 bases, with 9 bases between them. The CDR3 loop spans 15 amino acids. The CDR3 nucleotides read TGTGCCAGCAGCTTAGGAGACAGTGGCAATCAGCCCCAGCATTTT. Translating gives CASSLGDSGNQPQHF.

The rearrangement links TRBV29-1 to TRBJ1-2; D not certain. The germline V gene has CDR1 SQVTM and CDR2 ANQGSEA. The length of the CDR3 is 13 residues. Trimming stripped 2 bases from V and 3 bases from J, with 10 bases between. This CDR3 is CSVEYSGYYGYTF. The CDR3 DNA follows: TGCAGCGTTGAATACTCGGGATACTATGGCTACACCTTC.

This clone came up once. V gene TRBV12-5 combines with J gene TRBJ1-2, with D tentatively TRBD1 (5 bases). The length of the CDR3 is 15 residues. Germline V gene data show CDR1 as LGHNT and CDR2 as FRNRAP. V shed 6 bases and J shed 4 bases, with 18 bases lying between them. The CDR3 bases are TGTGCTAGTGGCTCCGGGAGGGGTCTGGGCTATGGCTACACCTTC. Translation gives CASGSGRGLGYGYTF.

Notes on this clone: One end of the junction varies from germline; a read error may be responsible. The CDR3 nucleotides are TGTGCCAGCAGCTTAGGACAGGGCCGACCCTCTGGGGCCAACGGCCTGACTTTC. The encoded protein is CASSLGQGRPSGANGLTF. The rearrangement links TRBV7-9 to TRBJ2-6; TRBD1 agrees at 7 bases. CDR1 and CDR2 from the germline V gene are SEHNR and FQNEAQ (reference sequence). This CDR3 is 18 amino acids long.

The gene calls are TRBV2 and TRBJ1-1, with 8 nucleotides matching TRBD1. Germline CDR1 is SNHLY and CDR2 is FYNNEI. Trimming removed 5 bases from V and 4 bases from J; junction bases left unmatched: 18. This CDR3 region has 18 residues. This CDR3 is CASSFPKTGANEVTEAFF. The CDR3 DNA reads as TGTGCCAGCAGTTTCCCAAAGACAGGGGCTAACGAGGTCACTGAAGCTTTCTTT.

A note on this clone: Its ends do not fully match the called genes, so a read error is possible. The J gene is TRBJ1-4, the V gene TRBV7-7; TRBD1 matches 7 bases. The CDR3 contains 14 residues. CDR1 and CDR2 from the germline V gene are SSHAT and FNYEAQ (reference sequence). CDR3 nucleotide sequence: TGTGCTAGCAGCTTAGGGACAGCTAATGAAAAACTGTTTTTT. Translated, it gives CASSLGTANEKLFF.

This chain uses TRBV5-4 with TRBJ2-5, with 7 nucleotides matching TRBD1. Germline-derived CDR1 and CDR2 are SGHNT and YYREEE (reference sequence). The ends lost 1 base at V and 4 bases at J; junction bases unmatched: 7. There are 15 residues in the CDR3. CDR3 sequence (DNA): TGTGCCAGCAGCTTGTTAGGGGGCAAGAGAGAGACCCAGTACTTC. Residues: CASSLLGGKRETQYF.

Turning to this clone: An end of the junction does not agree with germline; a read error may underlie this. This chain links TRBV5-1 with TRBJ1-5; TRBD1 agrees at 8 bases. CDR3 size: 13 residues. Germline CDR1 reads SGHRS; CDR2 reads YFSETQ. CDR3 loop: CASSLKRDRGAVF. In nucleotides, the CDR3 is TGCGCCAGCAGCTTGAAAAGAGACAGGGGAGCCGTTTTT.

The CDR3 spells CASSSTIGRTENYGYTF. As DNA, the CDR3 is TGTGCCAGCAGCTCGACAATCGGGAGGACAGAAAACTATGGCTACACCTTC. The rearrangement joins TRBV7-9 to TRBJ1-2; D may be TRBD1 (6 bases). Trimming took off 4 bases at V and 2 bases at J, with 20 bases between the two ends. CDR1 is SEHNR and CDR2 is FQNEAQ in the germline V gene (reference sequence). This CDR3 has 17 residues.

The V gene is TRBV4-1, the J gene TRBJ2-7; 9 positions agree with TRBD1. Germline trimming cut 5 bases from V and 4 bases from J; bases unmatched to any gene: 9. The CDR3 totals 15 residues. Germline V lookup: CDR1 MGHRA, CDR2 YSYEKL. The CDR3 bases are TGCGCCAGCAGCGCCCGGACAGGGGTAGTTTACGAGCAGTACTTC. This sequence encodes CASSARTGVVYEQYF.